This TCR beta chain was documented in a study of cytomegalovirus exposure and HLA in healthy donors. The wider study: The approximately 120 validation repertoires matched the 666 first-cohort repertoires in platform, a later analysis reported. The study, taken as a whole, reports: The study recorded over 150 TCR beta chains that were cytomegalovirus-associated. First-cohort TCR clusters were later found to tend to co-occur in the 90 to 150 validation repertoires.

Sequenced by immunoSEQ multiplex PCR; TCRdb stores in-frame clones only, minus some. This sample has 250,000 to 350,000 clones, with over 75% found just once. J gave up 1 base and V 7 bases, and 10 bases lay outside the gene matches. Looked up from germline, CDR1 is SGHTA and CDR2 is FQGNSA. The CDR3 contains 15 residues. The count of this clone is one. Its antigen remains unidentified. The sample was PBMCs. The TCR originated in a man in his thirties or forties in good health and CMV-seronegative. The V call is TRBV7-2, the J call TRBJ2-7, with 7 bases that match TRBD1. In DNA, the CDR3 is TGTGCCAGCAACCTAGGGGGACAGCCTTCCTACGAGCAGTACTTC. As protein: CASNLGGQPSYEQYF.